Listed below are T cell receptor beta chains from one sample, sequenced in a study of T cells of healthy individuals. A single record per CDR3 protein comes from TCRdb applying MiXCR to the 5' RACE reads. The sample contains 85,000 to 100,000 distinct CDR3 sequences, about 16% of which appear only once. These receptors were taken from a human donor in good health. CDR3s include the opening cysteine and the closing phenylalanine or tryptophan. The D gene is left open where the match is weak. Not every row has a clone size; where given, it reads once, few, many or a size class.

>TRBJ2-7|NA|TRBV7-6|TRBD2
CASATGGGHEQYF
TGTGCCAGCGCAACCGGGGGGGGACACGAGCAGTACTTC
>TRBJ2-3|few|TRBV10-3|TRBD2
CAISDSTSGEGTQYF
TGTGCCATCAGTGATTCGACTAGCGGGGAAGGTACGCAGTATTTT
>TRBJ2-7|many|TRBV6-6|NA
CASSQTTAPGYEQYF
TGTGCCAGCAGCCAAACCACGGCTCCCGGGTACGAGCAGTACTTC
>TRBJ2-1|NA|TRBV25-1|NA
CASSGVRGFNEQFF
TGTGCCAGCAGTGGGGTACGAGGGTTCAATGAGCAGTTCTTC
>TRBJ2-3|NA|TRBV5-1|NA
CASSYPTDTQYF
TGCGCCAGCAGCTATCCCACAGATACGCAGTATTTT
>TRBJ2-1|many|TRBV6-4|TRBD2
CASSDKAGGYNEQFF
TGTGCCAGCAGTGACAAAGCGGGAGGCTACAATGAGCAGTTCTTC
>TRBJ2-2|many|TRBV7-8|NA
CASSWRAQAGELFF
TGTGCCAGCAGCTGGAGGGCCCAGGCCGGGGAGCTGTTTTTT
>TRBJ1-2|NA|TRBV20-1|TRBD1
CSADRASRANYGYTF
TGCAGTGCTGACAGGGCCTCCCGCGCTAACTATGGCTACACCTTC
>TRBJ2-1|few|TRBV29-1|NA
CSVEGTGTSIYNEQFF
TGCAGCGTCGAGGGGACGGGGACTTCGATATACAATGAGCAGTTCTTC
>TRBJ2-5|many|TRBV20-1|NA
CSARVRFETQYF
TGCAGTGCTAGAGTCCGGTTTGAGACCCAGTACTTC
>TRBJ2-2|few|TRBV20-1|TRBD2
CSARGPGLATGELFF
TGCAGTGCTAGAGGCCCGGGACTAGCAACCGGGGAGCTGTTTTTT
>TRBJ1-5|many|TRBV28|NA
CATGRYVAQPQHF
TGTGCCACCGGCAGGTATGTGGCTCAGCCCCAGCATTTT
>TRBJ1-2|NA|TRBV3-1|NA
CASSQIGEGRHGYTF
TGTGCCAGCAGCCAAATAGGGGAGGGACGGCATGGCTACACCTTC
>TRBJ2-7|few|TRBV20-1|NA
CSELGPLSYEQYF
TGCAGTGAATTGGGACCGCTCTCCTACGAGCAGTACTTC
>TRBJ2-4|NA|TRBV5-1|NA
CASSSPGADAKNIQCF
TGCGCCAGCAGCTCCCCCGGCGCCGACGCCAAAAACATTCAGTGCTTC
>TRBJ1-2|few|TRBV15|NA
CATSRSGADYGYTF
TGTGCCACCAGCAGATCCGGGGCGGACTATGGCTACACCTTC
>TRBJ2-7|NA|TRBV6-2/TRBV6-3|NA
CASSYPPGEVTGEQYF
TGTGCCAGCAGTTACCCCCCGGGAGAGGTGACTGGCGAGCAGTACTTC
>TRBJ2-1|few|TRBV28|NA
CASTDPPAQFF
TGTGCCAGCACGGACCCGCCCGCTCAGTTCTTC
>TRBJ2-6|NA|TRBV11-2|NA
CASRTFRSSGANVLTF
TGTGCCAGCAGGACGTTCCGTAGCTCTGGGGCCAACGTCCTGACTTTC
>TRBJ1-4|NA|TRBV20-1|NA
CSASKGSTNEKLFF
TGCAGTGCCTCGAAGGGCTCAACTAATGAAAAACTGTTTTTT
>TRBJ2-5|NA|TRBV7-2|NA
CASSLVSQETQYF
TGTGCCAGCAGCTTAGTATCCCAAGAGACCCAGTACTTC
>TRBJ1-5|many|TRBV23-1|TRBD1
CASSPSQGTSNQPQHF
TGCGCCAGCAGTCCTTCACAGGGGACTAGCAATCAGCCCCAGCATTTT
>TRBJ2-7|few|TRBV28|NA
CASSFSAYEQYF
TGTGCCAGCAGTTTCTCCGCCTACGAGCAGTACTTC
>TRBJ2-5|few|TRBV20-1|TRBD2
CSAGSGRAAQYF
TGCAGTGCTGGTAGCGGGAGGGCAGCCCAGTACTTC
>TRBJ1-4|NA|TRBV7-2|NA
CASSLVEGEKLFF
TGTGCCAGCAGCTTAGTCGAGGGGGAAAAACTGTTTTTT
>TRBJ2-7|NA|TRBV28|NA
CASSLLGESSYEQYF
TGTGCCAGCAGTTTATTAGGGGAGAGCTCCTACGAGCAGTACTTC
>TRBJ2-1|many|TRBV20-1|TRBD2
CSAREREWEQFF
TGCAGTGCTAGGGAGCGGGAGTGGGAGCAGTTCTTC
>TRBJ2-7|many|TRBV28|TRBD1
CASSLSEMDRSYEQYF
TGTGCCAGCAGTTTATCCGAGATGGACAGGTCGTACGAGCAGTACTTC
>TRBJ2-6|few|TRBV28|NA
CASSFRDRSGANVLTF
TGTGCCAGCAGTTTTAGGGACCGCTCTGGGGCCAACGTCCTGACTTTC
>TRBJ2-2|few|TRBV11-3|NA
CASAPFRGTNTGELFF
TGTGCCAGCGCCCCTTTCCGGGGGACGAACACCGGGGAGCTGTTTTTT
>TRBJ2-7|NA|TRBV20-1|TRBD2
CSATKTSGRTQYF
TGCAGTGCTACTAAGACTAGCGGGAGGACTCAGTACTTC
>TRBJ2-3|NA|TRBV5-1|NA
CASSLGSLGGDTQYF
TGCGCCAGCAGCTTGGGATCATTGGGAGGAGATACGCAGTATTTT
>TRBJ2-5|NA|TRBV28|TRBD2
CASRSRTASGFQETQYF
TGTGCCAGCCGATCCCGGACGGCTAGCGGTTTCCAAGAGACCCAGTACTTC
>TRBJ2-3|many|TRBV18|TRBD2
CASSPLGTSVSTDTQYF
TGTGCCAGCTCCCCCCTCGGGACTAGCGTGAGCACAGATACGCAGTATTTT
>TRBJ2-1|NA|TRBV28|NA
CASSLPSGTRFF
TGTGCCAGCAGTTTGCCCAGCGGAACCCGATTCTTC
>TRBJ1-1|few|TRBV12-3/TRBV12-4|NA
CASSEAEQTEAFF
TGTGCCAGCAGCGAAGCAGAACAGACTGAAGCTTTCTTT
>TRBJ2-1|NA|TRBV12-3/TRBV12-4|TRBD2
CASSSATSGRAIEQFF
TGTGCCAGCAGTTCGGCAACTAGCGGGAGGGCCATCGAGCAGTTCTTC
>TRBJ2-1|NA|TRBV7-3|TRBD2
CASSLGTSGRNEQFF
TGTGCCAGCAGCTTAGGGACTAGCGGGAGGAATGAGCAGTTCTTC